A selection of T cell receptor beta chains follows, all from one sample in a study of OX40 agonist ivuxolimab in advanced cancers. The method was immunoSEQ multiplex PCR; TCRdb's version includes in-frame clones alone and lacks a portion of them. The data hold approximately 110,000 clones, with under 95% observed a single time. Sequenced here: CD4+ or CD8+ T cells sorted from blood, sampled in a trial of the OX40 agonist ivuxolimab. Receptors originate from an adult with an advanced solid tumor such as melanoma, head and neck, liver or kidney cancer. CDR3s include the opening cysteine and the closing phenylalanine or tryptophan. D genes are given only for firm matches. Only some rows state a clone size, as once, few, many or a class for expanded clones.

cdr3_nt	cdr3_aa	d_call	clone_size	v_call	j_call
TGTGCCAGCAGTCAATTCCAGGGGGGTGCCGAAGAGACCCAGTACTTC	CASSQFQGGAEETQYF	NA	NA	TRBV28	TRBJ2-5
TGTGCCAGCAGTTTGAATGGACTAGCGGGAGGTCAATCACAAGATACGCAGTATTTT	CASSLNGLAGGQSQDTQYF	TRBD2	NA	TRBV27	TRBJ2-3
TGTGCCAGCAGCGTAGCTGGGGCAGATACGCAGTATTTT	CASSVAGADTQYF	NA	NA	TRBV27	TRBJ2-3
TGTGCCAGCAGCTTTCGGTCGGGCGGTGAAGCTTTCTTT	CASSFRSGGEAFF	NA	NA	TRBV5-6	TRBJ1-1
TGTGCCAGCGCAATAGTCGGGGGCAATCAGCCCCAGCATTTT	CASAIVGGNQPQHF	NA	NA	TRBV5-4	TRBJ1-5
TGTGCCAGCAGTTCCAGCGGGAGGGCGGAGGGAGAGCAGTACTTC	CASSSSGRAEGEQYF	TRBD2	NA	TRBV27	TRBJ2-7
TGTGCCAGCAGCCACTACCGGAGGGGGAACTATGGCTACACCTTC	CASSHYRRGNYGYTF	NA	NA	TRBV14	TRBJ1-2
TGCGCCAGCAGCCAAGATGGTCGGAGGACGGATACGAACACCGGGGAGCTGTTTTTT	CASSQDGRRTDTNTGELFF	NA	NA	TRBV4-1	TRBJ2-2
TGTGCCAGCAGCCTAACGGGGAGACAGACCCAGTACTTC	CASSLTGRQTQYF	NA	NA	TRBV7-6	TRBJ2-5
TGTGCCAGCAGCTTATCCGGCACAGGAGCTTTCTTT	CASSLSGTGAFF	NA	NA	TRBV11-3	TRBJ1-1
TGCGCCAGCAGCGGAGGGCTTCACGGGGATACGCAGTATTTT	CASSGGLHGDTQYF	NA	NA	TRBV5-1	TRBJ2-3
TGTGCCAGCAGTTACGGTTGGGACGTCACACGGCAGTACTTC	CASSYGWDVTRQYF	NA	NA	TRBV6-5	TRBJ2-5
TGTGCCAGCAGGGCACAGACCAACACCGGGGAGCTGTTTTTT	CASRAQTNTGELFF	NA	once	TRBV6-4	TRBJ2-2
TGTGCCAGTAGTATAGGTCTCGCGGAGGACCACGAGCAGTACTTC	CASSIGLAEDHEQYF	NA	once	TRBV19	TRBJ2-7
TGTGCCAGCTCACCATACTCAGGGGATGTCGAAAAACTGTTTTTT	CASSPYSGDVEKLFF	NA	NA	TRBV18	TRBJ1-4
TGCGCCAGCAGCCAAGCTATTACCGGGTGGGAACTGTTTTTT	CASSQAITGWELFF	NA	NA	TRBV4-3	TRBJ1-4
TGTGCCAGCAGCTCTTACTACGAGCAGTACTTC	CASSSYYEQYF	NA	NA	TRBV7-3	TRBJ2-7